The T cell receptor (beta chain) described here comes from a study of T cell responses to AZD1222 COVID-19 vaccine. Notes on the study in general: Samples come after the peak T cell response, not at day 14. Donors were largely white British and mainly female; clonal diversity was possibly underestimated. Baseline seropositives among AZD1222 recipients totaled only six.

Notes on this clone: The target antigen is unknown.

Germline loops: CDR1 SGHNT, CDR2 YENEEA. Trimming cost V 5 bases and J 4 bases, with 21 bases left between them. The CDR3 has 16 residues. The method was immunoSEQ multiplex PCR; TCRdb's version includes in-frame clones alone and lacks a portion of them. Altogether 150,000 to 160,000 clones are present, roughly nine tenths being singletons, with the ten largest covering 5.5% to 6%. The sequences come from peripheral blood, collected on day 0 of MenACWY control vaccination. The rearrangement links TRBV11-3 to TRBJ2-7; perhaps TRBD1 as D (5 bases). The clonotype comes from an adult in good health. This CDR3 is CASSAAGALKKYEQYF. CDR3 coding DNA: TGTGCCAGCAGCGCCGCTGGGGCGCTGAAAAAATACGAGCAGTACTTC.